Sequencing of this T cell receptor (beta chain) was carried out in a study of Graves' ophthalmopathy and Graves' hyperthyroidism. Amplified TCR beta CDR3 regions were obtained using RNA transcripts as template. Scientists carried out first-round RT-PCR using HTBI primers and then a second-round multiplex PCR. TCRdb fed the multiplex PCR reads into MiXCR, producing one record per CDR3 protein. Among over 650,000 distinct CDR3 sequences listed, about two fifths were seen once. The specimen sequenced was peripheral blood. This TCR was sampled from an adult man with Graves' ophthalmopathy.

CDR3 sequence: CASSARTGLWEQYF. The CDR3 DNA is TGTGCCAGCAGTGCTCGGACAGGGTTGTGGGAGCAGTACTTC. The chain is built from TRBV2 and TRBJ2-7; TRBD1 matches 8 bases. V lost 4 bases and J lost 7; bases outside the gene matches: 9. The CDR3 is made up of 14 amino acids. Per germline, CDR1 SNHLY and CDR2 FYNNEI.